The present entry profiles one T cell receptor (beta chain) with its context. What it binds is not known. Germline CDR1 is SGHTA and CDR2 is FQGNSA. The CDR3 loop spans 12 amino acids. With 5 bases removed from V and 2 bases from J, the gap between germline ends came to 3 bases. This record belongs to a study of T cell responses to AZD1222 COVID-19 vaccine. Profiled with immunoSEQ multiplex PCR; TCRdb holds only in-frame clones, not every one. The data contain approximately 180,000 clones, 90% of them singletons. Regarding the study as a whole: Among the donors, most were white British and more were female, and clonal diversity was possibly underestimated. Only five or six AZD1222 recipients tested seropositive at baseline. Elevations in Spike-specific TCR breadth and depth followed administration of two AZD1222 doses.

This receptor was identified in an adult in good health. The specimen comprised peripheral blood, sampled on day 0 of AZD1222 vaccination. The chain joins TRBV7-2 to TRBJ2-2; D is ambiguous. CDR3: CASSTNTGELFF. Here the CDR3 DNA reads TGTGCCAGCAGCACAAACACCGGGGAGCTGTTTTTT.